One T cell receptor beta chain is described in this entry. Its antigen is still unknown. The source of the sample is a study of a mutant IDH1 vaccine in newly diagnosed glioma. Turning to the study itself: Vaccine dosing followed radiotherapy by 4-6 weeks, or accompanied temozolomide cycles. Treated patients comprised 62.5% males and around 38% females, mean age roughly 43 years. V12 came at week 35, V13 at week 47.

Time point reported: week 35, safety follow-up. Each dose delivered 300 ug of mutant IDH1 20-mer peptide subcutaneously with imiquimod. Produced via immunoSEQ multiplex PCR; TCRdb's table is partial and in-frame only. The profile shows tens of thousands of clones, 80% to 85% of them singletons. The CDR3 length is 15 residues. Trimming stripped 4 bases from V and 0 bases from J, with 11 bases between. CDR1 and CDR2 (germline): SGHRS, YFSETQ. The rearrangement links TRBV5-1 to TRBJ1-5; D perhaps matches TRBD1 (6 bases). This clonotype originated in a man aged 30 to 39 with glioma. The sample here was PBMCs, taken from a glioma patient whose treatment included an IDH1 peptide vaccine. In DNA, the CDR3 is TGCGCCAGCAGCGAGGGGGACGGTAGCAATCAGCCCCAGCATTTT. This gives the protein CASSEGDGSNQPQHF.